This entry concerns a single TCR beta chain. Its antigen is not identified. MiXCR, applied by TCRdb to the reads, yields one record per CDR3 protein. The table lists roughly 310,000 distinct CDR3 sequences, almost 30% of them singletons. This specimen comes from a study of T cell repertoires in cytomegalovirus infection. Study outcomes and limitations: In two of eight donors, the top clonotype was HLA-C-restricted CMV-specific.

The CDR3 has 13 amino acids. CDR1 is LNHDA and CDR2 is SQIVND in the germline V gene (reference sequence). J gave up 5 bases and V 7 bases, and 4 bases lay outside the gene matches. The TCR sequence derives from a human donor in good health (CMV status not recorded). Some clones in this sample may be carry-over from other donors' samples. Sample: cultured PBMCs, taken from culture after CMV antigen stimulation. The rearrangement links TRBV19 to TRBJ1-5; 8 nucleotides line up with TRBD1. CDR3 sequence: CASTDREYQPQHF. The CDR3 coding sequence is TGTGCCAGTACGGACAGGGAATATCAGCCCCAGCATTTT. The whole variable domain, remainder taken from reference TRBV19 and TRBJ1-5, is DGGITQSPKYLFRKEGQNVTLSCEQNLNHDAMYWYRQDPGQGLRLIYYSQIVNDFQKGDIAEGYSVSREKKESFPLTVTSAQKNPTAFYLCASTDREYQPQHFGDGTRLSIL.